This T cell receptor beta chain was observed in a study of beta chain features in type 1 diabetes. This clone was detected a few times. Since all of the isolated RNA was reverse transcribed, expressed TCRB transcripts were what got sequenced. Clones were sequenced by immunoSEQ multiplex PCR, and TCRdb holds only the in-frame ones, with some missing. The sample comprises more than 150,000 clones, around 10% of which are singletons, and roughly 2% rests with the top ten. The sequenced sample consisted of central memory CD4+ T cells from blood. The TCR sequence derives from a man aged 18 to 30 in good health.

CDR3 in DNA: TGCGCCAGCAGCTCCAGGGACTATGGCTACACCTTC. As protein: CASSSRDYGYTF. The V and J genes are TRBV4-3 and TRBJ1-2, with a tentative D call TRBD1 (5 bases). The CDR3 has 12 amino acids. V dropped 5 bases and J dropped 3 bases, with 7 bases sitting between them. Per the germline V gene, CDR1 is LGHNA and CDR2 is YSLEER.